A single T cell receptor beta chain is shown here with its context. This entry is derived from a study of T cell responses to AZD1222 COVID-19 vaccine. On the study more broadly: The analysis combined second doses at about 4 or about 12 weeks.

Libraries were prepared by immunoSEQ multiplex PCR; TCRdb keeps only in-frame clonotypes and omits some of them. The sample lists under 200,000 clones, 80% to 95% occurring once. Sequenced here: peripheral blood, sampled on day 0 of AZD1222 vaccination. The receptor's source is an adult in good health.

CDR3 in amino acids: CASSLAPGRDNNEQFF. The CDR3 DNA sequence: TGTGCCAGCAGCTTAGCCCCCGGGAGGGATAACAATGAGCAGTTCTTC. This chain uses TRBV11-3 with TRBJ2-1; 8 positions agree with TRBD2. Trimming removed 1 base from V and 5 bases from J; junction bases left unmatched: 7. Germline CDR1 is SGHNT and CDR2 is YENEEA. The CDR3 loop spans 16 amino acids.